This is a list of T cell receptor beta chains from one sample in a study of blood T cells in healthy people across ages. Each CDR3 protein is one row after TCRdb ran MiXCR on the 5' RACE reads. The sample has more than 800,000 distinct CDR3 sequences, roughly 26% seen once. The sequencing input was blood. Receptors originate from a woman older than 75 in good health. Each CDR3 is given with its conserved first and last residue. The order of the fields is V gene, CDR3 protein.

V: TRBV12-3/TRBV12-4; CDR3: CASSSGTSGGQSAYEQYF
V: TRBV4-3; CDR3: CASSQEGSGGVYNEQFF
V: TRBV20-1; CDR3: CSAGTSGVEQYF
V: TRBV3-1; CDR3: CASSPLLDSGYTF
V: TRBV20-1; CDR3: CSAQTPVPSGGAKEETQYF
V: TRBV12-3/TRBV12-4; CDR3: CASSLVGQMNSPLHF
V: TRBV16; CDR3: CASSRTGGRSSRLFF
V: TRBV19; CDR3: CASSIAAGETQFF
V: TRBV27; CDR3: CASSSPPGDTEAFF
V: TRBV6-1; CDR3: CASRDQGDTQYF
V: TRBV2; CDR3: CASSRQVSNGYTF
V: TRBV20-1; CDR3: CSASDRAVPGELFF
V: TRBV7-2; CDR3: CASSLEGQLSNQPQHF
V: TRBV6-2/TRBV6-3; CDR3: CASSYRNRASTDTQYF
V: TRBV7-6; CDR3: CASSLGRASSYNEQFF
V: TRBV12-3/TRBV12-4; CDR3: CASSIPGQGGHQPQHF